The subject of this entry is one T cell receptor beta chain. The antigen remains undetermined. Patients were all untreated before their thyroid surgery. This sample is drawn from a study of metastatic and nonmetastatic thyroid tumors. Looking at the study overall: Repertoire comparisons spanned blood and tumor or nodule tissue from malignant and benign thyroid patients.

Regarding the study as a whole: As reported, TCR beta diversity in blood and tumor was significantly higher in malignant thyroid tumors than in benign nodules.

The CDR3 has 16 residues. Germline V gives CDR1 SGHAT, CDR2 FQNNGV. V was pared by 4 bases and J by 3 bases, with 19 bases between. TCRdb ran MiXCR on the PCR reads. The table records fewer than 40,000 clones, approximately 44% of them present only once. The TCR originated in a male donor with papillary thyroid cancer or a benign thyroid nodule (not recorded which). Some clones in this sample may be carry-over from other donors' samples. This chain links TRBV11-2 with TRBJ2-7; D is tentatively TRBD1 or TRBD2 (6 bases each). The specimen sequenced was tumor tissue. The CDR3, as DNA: TGTGCCAGCAGCTACAGGGACTTGGCAGGTTTCTACGAGCAGTACTTC. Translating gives CASSYRDLAGFYEQYF.